This T cell receptor (beta chain) appears in the sequencing data of a study of beta chain bispecific antibodies for T cell cancers. Study-level findings and limits: Most targeted TRBV signal came from the leukemia cell line cells, not normal T cells.

T cells were expanded from blood mononuclear cells for 3 to 4 days with anti-CD3 OKT3 or CD3/CD28 beads. Around 50,000 normal T cells were cocultured with around 50,000 target cells and bispecific antibody. Clonotype quantities came from unique molecular identifier barcode counts. A single record per CDR3 protein comes from TCRdb applying MiXCR to the 5' RACE reads. This sample has about 18,000 distinct CDR3 sequences, with less than 2.5% found just once. The CDR3 runs to 13 residues. V lost 4 bases and J lost 0, with 6 bases in between. Germline CDR1 reads LNHDA; CDR2 reads SQIVND (reference sequence). This clonotype was detected a few times. Its target is not known.

The TCR comes from a human donor in good health. Some clones in this sample may be carry-over from other donors' samples. This chain uses TRBV19 with TRBJ2-5; unclear D gene. The sample was healthy donor T cells cultured with leukemia cells. CDR3 nucleotide sequence: TGTGCCAGTAGTACCAGCCACCAAGAGACCCAGTACTTC. Amino acid sequence: CASSTSHQETQYF.